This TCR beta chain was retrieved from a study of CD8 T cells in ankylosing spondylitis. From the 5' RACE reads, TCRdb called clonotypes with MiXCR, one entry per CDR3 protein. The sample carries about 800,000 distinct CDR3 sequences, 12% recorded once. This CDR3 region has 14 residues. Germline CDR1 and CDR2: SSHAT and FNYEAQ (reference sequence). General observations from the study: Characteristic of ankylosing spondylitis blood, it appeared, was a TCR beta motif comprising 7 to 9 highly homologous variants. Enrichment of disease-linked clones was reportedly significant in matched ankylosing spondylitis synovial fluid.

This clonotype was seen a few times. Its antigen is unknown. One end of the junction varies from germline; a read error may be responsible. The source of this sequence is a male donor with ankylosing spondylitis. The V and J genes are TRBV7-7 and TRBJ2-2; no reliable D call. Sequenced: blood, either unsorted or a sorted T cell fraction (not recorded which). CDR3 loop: CASSSRINPGELFF. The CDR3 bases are TGTGCTAGCAGCTCCCGAATCAATCCCGGGGAGCTGTTTTTT.